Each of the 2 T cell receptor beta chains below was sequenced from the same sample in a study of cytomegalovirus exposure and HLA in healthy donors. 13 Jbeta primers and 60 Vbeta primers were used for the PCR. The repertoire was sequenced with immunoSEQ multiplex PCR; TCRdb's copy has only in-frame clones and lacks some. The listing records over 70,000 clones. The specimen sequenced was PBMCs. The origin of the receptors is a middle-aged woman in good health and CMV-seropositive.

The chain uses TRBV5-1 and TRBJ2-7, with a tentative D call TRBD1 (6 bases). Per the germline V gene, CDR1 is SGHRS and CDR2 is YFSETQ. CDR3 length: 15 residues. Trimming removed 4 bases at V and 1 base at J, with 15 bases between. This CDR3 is CASSSRQESSYEQYF. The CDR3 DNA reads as TGCGCCAGCAGCAGCCGACAGGAAAGTTCCTACGAGCAGTACTTC.

The CDR3 loop is CASSLDETDTNTEAFF. The CDR3 DNA sequence: TGTGCCAGCAGCCTGGATGAAACGGACACGAACACTGAAGCTTTCTTT. The chain couples TRBV5-6 to TRBJ1-1; possible D gene TRBD1, 5 bases. This CDR3 spans 16 amino acids. Germline lookup yields CDR1 SGHDT and CDR2 YYEEEE. The V gene lost 4 bases and the J gene lost 1 base, with 17 bases spanning the gap.